The clone carrying this T cell receptor beta chain was seen just once. As processed by the authors: Reference gene primers were amplified, and this amplification served to estimate nucleated cell counts. Sequencing was performed with immunoSEQ multiplex PCR; in TCRdb, only in-frame clones are kept and a portion is missing. V, J and clone size were drawn from that table, and D and trimming were deduced from the DNA. This sample carries approximately 150,000 clones, roughly nine tenths of them seen once, and the ten largest clones take 3%. These data originate in a study of blood T cell repertoires in COVID-19. About the study: From the United States, Italy and Spain came samples of acute and convalescent COVID-19. Sources were T cells, B-cell-depleted T cells, or PBMCs; the material itself was cDNA or gDNA.

The sample comprised peripheral blood. This TCR was recovered from a woman aged 60 to 75 with active COVID-19.

The CDR3 bases are TGTGCCTGGAGTGACTTCGTCGGGAAAGGGACCCAGTACTTC. Translating it yields CAWSDFVGKGTQYF. The V call is TRBV30, the J call TRBJ2-5; a weak D match, TRBD2 (5 bases). The CDR3 is made up of 14 amino acids. Germline-derived CDR1 and CDR2 are GTSNPN and SVGIG (reference sequence). Trimming removed 1 base from V and 7 bases from J, with 16 bases in between.